This T cell receptor (beta chain) was recorded in a study of cytomegalovirus exposure and HLA in healthy donors. Across the study: A data release that came early held approximately 85 million unique TCRs from HLA-typed donors.

The germline V gene encodes CDR1 GTSNPN and CDR2 SVGIG (reference sequence). The CDR3 consists of 14 residues. The germline V and J ends were trimmed by 3 bases and 6 bases, with 17 bases remaining between them. This PCR relied on a set of 60 Vbeta primers and 13 Jbeta primers. Sequencing was performed with immunoSEQ multiplex PCR; in TCRdb, only in-frame clones are kept and a portion is missing. The sample comprises 200,000 to 250,000 clones, roughly 75% of which are singletons, and 1.8% rests with the top ten. The rearrangement joins TRBV30 to TRBJ1-1, with D unresolved. The receptor was derived from a woman in her thirties in good health and CMV-seronegative. Sequences were obtained from PBMCs. The CDR3 is CAWRNMGGGSEAFF. CDR3 nucleotides: TGTGCCTGGAGGAACATGGGCGGAGGTTCTGAAGCTTTCTTT.